This TCR beta chain was recorded in a study of CD8 T cells in ankylosing spondylitis. Regarding the study as a whole: There was reportedly significant enrichment of clones that were disease-linked in matched ankylosing spondylitis synovial fluid. Those disease-linked clones were CD8+; they were also relatively rare in peripheral blood. In synovial fluid and blood from reactive arthritis, some motif variants were previously reported.

CDR3 length equals 15 residues. CDR1 SQVTM and CDR2 ANQGSEA come from the germline V gene. Trimming removed 6 bases from V and 3 bases from J, with 20 bases in between. Comments on this clonotype: The target antigen is unknown.

In making TCR beta libraries, quantitative 5'-RACE with molecular barcodes was used. MiXCR, applied by TCRdb to the 5' RACE reads, yields one record per CDR3 protein. The sample has 150,000 to 200,000 distinct CDR3 sequences, around 10% seen once. The rearrangement links TRBV29-1 to TRBJ1-1; weak D call: TRBD1 (5 bases). The sequencing input was blood, either unsorted or a sorted T cell fraction (not recorded which). The sequence was collected from a male donor with ankylosing spondylitis or in good health (not recorded which). The CDR3 here is CSVHRDAGGYTEAFF. Written as DNA, the CDR3 is TGCAGCGTACACCGGGACGCCGGGGGGTACACTGAAGCTTTCTTT. Drawing the rest from reference TRBV29-1 and TRBJ1-1, the complete variable domain is SAVISQKPSRDICQRGTSLTIQCQVDSQVTMMFWYRQQPGQSLTLIATANQGSEATYESGFVIDKFPISRPNLTFSTLTVSNMSPEDSSIYLCSVHRDAGGYTEAFFGQGTRLTVV.